A selection of T cell receptor beta chains follows, all from one sample in a study of T cells in Graves' hyperthyroidism and ophthalmopathy. TCRdb itself ran the multiplex PCR reads through MiXCR, one entry per CDR3 protein. The sample carries about 46,000 distinct CDR3 sequences, roughly 50% recorded once. The sequencing sample was made of peripheral blood or thyroid tissue (not recorded which). These receptors came from a woman aged 45-59 years with Graves' hyperthyroidism. CDR3s include the opening cysteine and the closing phenylalanine or tryptophan. The D gene is left open where the match is weak. The size entry is marked missing in some rows and otherwise reads once, few, many or a size class.

TRBV5-1	TRBJ1-4	medium-sized	15	NA	TGCGCCAGCAGCCCCGAGGCTCAAACGACTGAAAAACTGTTTTTT	CASSPEAQTTEKLFF
TRBV3-1	TRBJ2-7	many	12	NA	TGTGCCAGCAGCCGAGCAGGATACGAGCAGTACTTC	CASSRAGYEQYF
TRBV5-1	TRBJ2-1	NA	14	TRBD2	TGCGCCAGCAGCCGGAATAGCGGGAGCAATGAGCAGTTCTTC	CASSRNSGSNEQFF
TRBV7-2	TRBJ2-6	NA	16	TRBD1	TGTGCCAGCAGCTTCCGGACAGGGCCTGGGGCCAACGTCCTGACTTTC	CASSFRTGPGANVLTF
TRBV9	TRBJ1-1	many	14	TRBD1	TGTGCCAGCAGCGTTGGACAGGCGAACACTGAAGCTTTCTTT	CASSVGQANTEAFF
TRBV9	TRBJ2-5	NA	16	TRBD1	TGTGCCAGCAGCAGGGGACAGGGGGACGTGAGGGAGACCCAGTACTTC	CASSRGQGDVRETQYF
TRBV20-1	TRBJ1-1	NA	17	NA	TGCAGTGCCACTCCGGGCGGTTGGGGGCCAGGGAACACTGAAGCTTTCTTT	CSATPGGWGPGNTEAFF
TRBV20-1	TRBJ2-5	NA	16	TRBD2	TGCAGTGCTATAAGGACTAGCGGGAGTGAGCAAGAGACCCAGTACTTC	CSAIRTSGSEQETQYF
TRBV12-3/TRBV12-4	TRBJ1-2	NA	14	NA	TGTGCCAGCAGTACCGGCCTCGGGGCACAAGGCTACACCTTC	CASSTGLGAQGYTF
TRBV20-1	TRBJ2-5	many	13	NA	TGCAGTGCCCCCGGGACCCCCCGAGAAACCCAGTACTTC	CSAPGTPRETQYF
TRBV7-8	TRBJ1-4	NA	15	TRBD1	TGTGCCAGCAGCTTAGCTTGGACAGGGTATGAAAAACTGTTTTTT	CASSLAWTGYEKLFF
TRBV5-5	TRBJ1-2	many	13	NA	TGTGCCAGCAGCTTGGGCAGGCGAGATGGCTACACCTTC	CASSLGRRDGYTF
TRBV10-1	TRBJ1-1	NA	15	TRBD1	TGCGCCAGCAGCAGAAACAGGGGGGGGAACACTGAAGCTTTCTTT	CASSRNRGGNTEAFF
TRBV11-2	TRBJ2-7	NA	14	TRBD1	TGTGCCAGCAGCTTCGGGACAGGGGACGGCGAGCAGTACTTC	CASSFGTGDGEQYF
TRBV7-2	TRBJ1-3	NA	16	TRBD1	TGTGCCAGCAGCGGACCCCAGACAGGGACTGGAAACACCATATATTTT	CASSGPQTGTGNTIYF
TRBV5-8	TRBJ2-7	many	14	NA	TGTGCCAGCAGCTCCAGCGCCGCCGCCTACGAGCAGTACTTC	CASSSSAAAYEQYF
TRBV6-5	TRBJ1-1	many	16	TRBD1	TGTGCCACCCCCCCGGGACAGGGAAATTTTAGCACTGAAGCTTTCTTT	CATPPGQGNFSTEAFF
TRBV12-3/TRBV12-4	TRBJ2-2	many	12	NA	TGTGCCAGCAAAAGGGACACCGGGGAGCTGTTTTTT	CASKRDTGELFF
TRBV6-5	TRBJ1-6	NA	12	NA	TGTGCCAGCAGTTACGGGAGATCACCCCTCCACTTT	CASSYGRSPLHF
TRBV4-3	TRBJ2-7	many	15	NA	TGCGCCAGCAGCCCAGTGCACGGAGGCACCTACGAGCAGTACTTC	CASSPVHGGTYEQYF
TRBV10-3	TRBJ1-3	NA	12	NA	TGTGCCATCAGGGCCGCAGGGAACACCATATATTTT	CAIRAAGNTIYF
TRBV20-1	TRBJ2-7	NA	17	TRBD2	TGCAGTGCTAGTAATCCGACTAGCGGGAGTCGGAACTACGAGCAGTACTTC	CSASNPTSGSRNYEQYF
TRBV6-5	TRBJ2-7	NA	14	NA	TGTGCCAGCAGTGTAGGACAGAGTGGGGGCGAGCAGTACTTC	CASSVGQSGGEQYF
TRBV10-3	TRBJ1-2	many	13	TRBD1	TGTGCCATCAGGGCCGCAGGGGGCCGTGGCTACACCTTC	CAIRAAGGRGYTF
TRBV7-2	TRBJ2-5	NA	14	NA	TGTGCCAGCAGCCCCGGACAGCGTGTAGGGACCCAGTACTTC	CASSPGQRVGTQYF
TRBV5-4	TRBJ1-5	many	14	TRBD1	TGTGCCAGCAGCGTAACAGGGGGAAATCAGCCCCAGCATTTT	CASSVTGGNQPQHF
TRBV29-1	TRBJ2-7	many	12	NA	TGCAGCGTACTAACAGGGTCCTACGAGCAGTACTTC	CSVLTGSYEQYF
TRBV10-2	TRBJ1-5	many	15	NA	TGCGCCAGCAGTGAGTCCCTGGGCCGCAATCAGCCCCAGCATTTT	CASSESLGRNQPQHF
TRBV4-1	TRBJ1-2	many	13	NA	TGCGCCAGCAGCCTCGACAGGCACTATGGCTACACCTTC	CASSLDRHYGYTF
TRBV10-3	TRBJ1-1	medium-sized	11	TRBD1	TGTGCCATCAGCCAGGGGGTATCGGCTTTCTTT	CAISQGVSAFF
TRBV3-1	TRBJ1-3	many	15	NA	TGTGCCAGCAGCACCGGGACCCGCTCTGGAAACACCATATATTTT	CASSTGTRSGNTIYF
TRBV7-9	TRBJ1-1	medium-sized	13	NA	TGTGCCAGCAGCTTCGGCGGGGGGACTGAAGCTTTCTTT	CASSFGGGTEAFF
TRBV6-1	TRBJ2-5	many	12	NA	TGTGCCAGCAGTGAAGCGCGTCCGCCCCAGTACTTC	CASSEARPPQYF
TRBV10-3	TRBJ2-7	NA	16	TRBD2	TGTGCCACCCCCAGACTAGCGGGAGGGCCTCCGAGCGAGCAGTACTTC	CATPRLAGGPPSEQYF
TRBV7-6	TRBJ2-1	few	14	TRBD2	TGTGCCAGCGGACATACTAGCGGGAGCAATGAGCAGTTCTTC	CASGHTSGSNEQFF
TRBV5-1	TRBJ1-1	many	14	NA	TGCGCCAGCAGCGTCCAGGGGCGGGACACTGAAGCTTTCTTT	CASSVQGRDTEAFF
TRBV6-5	TRBJ2-7	many	14	NA	TGTGCCAGCAGTTACTCTTATGCAGGCTCCGAGCAGTACTTC	CASSYSYAGSEQYF